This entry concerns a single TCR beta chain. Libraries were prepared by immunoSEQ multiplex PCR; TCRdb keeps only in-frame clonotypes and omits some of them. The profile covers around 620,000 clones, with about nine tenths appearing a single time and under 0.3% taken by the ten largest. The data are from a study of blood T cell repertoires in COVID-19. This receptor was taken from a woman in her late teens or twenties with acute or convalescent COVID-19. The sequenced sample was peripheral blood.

CDR3 DNA: TGTGCCAGCAGCTCGGGACAGGGCAATGGCTACACCTTC. This encodes CASSSGQGNGYTF. V gene TRBV7-3 combines with J gene TRBJ1-2; TRBD1 matches 9 bases. This CDR3 comprises 13 residues. Trimming at V came to 4 bases and at J to 6 bases, leaving 3 bases not matched to a gene. The V gene's germline CDR1 is SGHTA and CDR2 FQGTGA.